The 5 T cell receptor beta chains in this list originate from one sample, sequenced in a study of T cells in Graves' hyperthyroidism and ophthalmopathy. The CDR3 regions of TCR beta were amplified from RNA transcripts. The HTBI set primed first-round TCR CDR3 RT-PCR. TCRdb recomputed calls from the multiplex PCR reads with MiXCR, one row per CDR3 protein. Of a few hundred thousand distinct CDR3 sequences listed, roughly 15% were seen once; the top ten hold under 3.5%. The sequenced material came from blood. These receptors were taken from a woman aged 40 to 50 with Graves' ophthalmopathy.

This clonotype was counted at least ten times. V usage is TRBV6-1 and J usage is TRBJ2-7, with D maybe TRBD1 (7 bases). CDR3 size: 14 residues. V lost 6 bases and J lost 3, with 15 bases in between. Per the germline V gene, CDR1 is MNHNS and CDR2 is SASEGT. The CDR3 spells CASRRTGGDYEQYF. CDR3 DNA: TGTGCCAGCAGGCGGACAGGAGGGGACTACGAGCAGTACTTC.

The V call is TRBV28, the J call TRBJ2-2; D is possibly TRBD2 (6 bases). Germline CDR1 reads MDHEN; CDR2 reads SYDVKM. Trimming shortened V by 1 base and J by 4 bases, and 16 bases separated the two germline ends. This CDR3 has 17 amino acids. The CDR3 DNA is TGTGCCAGCAGTTTATCACCCCTAGCGACTTCCACCGGGGAGCTGTTTTTT. Its translation is CASSLSPLATSTGELFF.

This clonotype was seen many times. Germline is not matched at one junction end, which may reflect a read error. The rearrangement uses TRBV19 and TRBJ1-5, with D possibly TRBD1 on 5 matching bases. CDR1 is LNHDA and CDR2 is SQIVND in the germline V gene (reference sequence). This CDR3 is 15 amino acids long. CDR3 nucleotides: TGTGCCAGTAGTATCGCTCGGAGGGGCAACCAGCCCCAGCATTTT. Its translation: CASSIARRGNQPQHF.

This clonotype has more than one count but fewer than ten. The J gene is TRBJ1-1, the V gene TRBV20-1; D gene unclear. Trimming stripped 3 bases from V and 7 bases from J, with 21 bases between. The CDR3 is 15 residues long. The germline gives CDR1 DFQATT, CDR2 SNEGSKA (reference sequence). CDR3 sequence: CSASPNGLVGFEAFF. The CDR3 DNA sequence: TGCAGTGCTAGCCCGAATGGACTGGTGGGGTTTGAAGCTTTCTTT.

This clonotype was seen many times. This chain links TRBV28 with TRBJ1-5, with D perhaps TRBD1 (5 bases). Trimming left V 6 bases short and J 6 bases short, with 21 bases between. Germline CDR1 reads MDHEN; CDR2 reads SYDVKM. This CDR3 spans 16 amino acids. CDR3 amino acids: CASSPRQLLKGQPQHF. For the CDR3, the DNA is TGTGCCAGCAGCCCTCGACAGCTACTAAAGGGTCAGCCCCAGCATTTT.